One and the same sample provided the 18 T cell receptor beta chains below, sequenced in a study of blood T cell repertoires in COVID-19 (dated by TCRdb to about 2020). Library construction relied on the immunoSEQ multiplex PCR assay. The table was pulled from immuneACCESS by TCRdb, which kept in-frame rearrangements only. Such tables lose some clones; where checked, under half of the loss comes from unresolved V genes, and the rest has no known cause. This sample holds some 290,000 clones; 85% to 90% were observed only once. The top ten constitute roughly 12% of the sample. Sequencing used peripheral blood. Receptors originate from a woman between 25 and 40 years old with COVID-19, enrolled during active disease.

The CDR3 sequence: CASTRVGGNEQFF. In nucleotides, the CDR3 is TGTGCCAGCACCCGGGTTGGCGGCAATGAGCAGTTCTTC. The chain combines TRBV27 with TRBJ2-1; the D is unclear. The germline V gene encodes CDR1 MNHEY and CDR2 SMNVEV (reference sequence). The length of the CDR3 is 13 residues. V lost 7 bases and J 6 bases, leaving 13 bases between the germline ends.

The V and J genes are TRBV28 and TRBJ1-2, with 9 nucleotides matching TRBD1. With 1 base clipped from V and 7 bases from J, the junction kept 7 bases outside the gene matches. The CDR3 extends over 15 amino acids. Germline V gene sequence: CDR1 MDHEN, CDR2 SYDVKM. The CDR3 here is CASSLLTTTGGGYTF. The CDR3 DNA reads TGTGCCAGCAGTTTATTGACGACGACAGGGGGTGGCTACACCTTC.

The gene calls are TRBV7-9 and TRBJ1-2; weak D call: TRBD1 (5 bases). V was clipped by 2 bases and J by 6 bases, with 13 bases between them. CDR1 is SEHNR, CDR2 FQNEAQ, per germline (reference sequence). The CDR3 extends over 14 amino acids. Written as DNA, the CDR3 is TGTGCCAGCAGCTTACTTGGGGAGGGGAATGGCTACACCTTC. Translating it yields CASSLLGEGNGYTF.

This chain connects TRBV5-1 to TRBJ2-1, with 12 positions matching TRBD2. The CDR3 length is 15 residues. Per germline, CDR1 SGHRS and CDR2 YFSETQ. The V segment lost 4 bases and the J segment 4 bases; nucleotides outside the gene matches: 3. In DNA form, the CDR3 reads TGCGCCAGCAGCCCAACTAGCGGGGGGTACAATGAGCAGTTCTTC. It is translated as CASSPTSGGYNEQFF.

This clone has more than one count but fewer than ten. As DNA, the CDR3 is TGTGCCAGCAGCGACTTTCTAGCGGGGGCCGAGCAGTACTTC. This codes for CASSDFLAGAEQYF. This chain joins TRBV7-2 and TRBJ2-7; 10 positions agree with TRBD2. The V gene end was trimmed by 5 bases and the J gene end by 6 bases; junction bases not matched to a gene: 7. Germline V gene sequence: CDR1 SGHTA, CDR2 FQGNSA. The length of the CDR3 is 14 residues.

This clone was observed a single time. V is TRBV6-1 and J is TRBJ2-5; TRBD2 matches at 8 bases. CDR1 is MNHNS and CDR2 is SASEGT in the germline V gene. The CDR3 covers 21 residues. The V gene end was trimmed by 0 bases and the J gene end by 4 bases; junction bases not matched to a gene: 22. The CDR3 DNA reads TGTGCCAGCAGTGAAGCGCTTCCGTGGGGTGGCCCGGGGGGGGCCCGAGAGACCCAGTACTTC. Protein sequence: CASSEALPWGGPGGARETQYF.

This chain uses TRBV28 with TRBJ2-5; 7 nucleotides align to TRBD1. Germline trimming cut 6 bases from V and 5 bases from J; bases unmatched to any gene: 12. The CDR3 runs 15 residues. Germline CDR1 is MDHEN and CDR2 is SYDVKM. The CDR3, as DNA: TGTGCCAGCAGCCCTCCCGACAGGGTGCGCGAGACCCAGTACTTC. Translated, it gives CASSPPDRVRETQYF.

The chain couples TRBV5-1 to TRBJ1-2, with TRBD1 matching over 10 bases. The CDR3 is 17 residues long. V lost 4 bases to trimming and J lost 4 bases; unmatched junction nucleotides: 13. Germline assignment: CDR1 SGHRS and CDR2 YFSETQ. The CDR3 DNA reads TGCGCCAGCAGCCCACTATTAGACAGGGGGCTAGGCTATGGCTACACCTTC. Protein product: CASSPLLDRGLGYGYTF.

CDR3 in amino acids: CASSSTRGSTGELFF. CDR3 coding DNA: TGCGCCAGCAGCTCCACGCGGGGGTCTACCGGGGAGCTGTTTTTT. The chain joins TRBV5-1 to TRBJ2-2, with TRBD2 matching over 7 bases. The trim removed 3 bases at V and 5 bases at J, leaving 7 bases unmatched. This CDR3 comprises 15 residues. Germline-derived CDR1 and CDR2 are SGHRS and YFSETQ.

The chain recombines TRBV27 with TRBJ2-7, with D possibly being TRBD2 (5 bases). V was cut by 5 bases and J by 7 bases, with 21 bases left in between. This CDR3 has 15 amino acids. In germline, CDR1 is MNHEY, CDR2 SMNVEV (reference sequence). The CDR3 protein is CASSADFDLRLEQYF. CDR3 DNA sequence: TGTGCCAGCAGTGCGGACTTCGATTTGCGACTAGAGCAGTACTTC.

This sequence joins TRBV27 and TRBJ2-5, with 11 bases identical to TRBD2. V was pared by 1 base and J by 2 bases, with 9 bases of the junction left unmatched. This CDR3 is 18 amino acids long. Per the germline V gene, CDR1 is MNHEY and CDR2 is SMNVEV (reference sequence). Here the CDR3 DNA reads TGTGCCAGCAGTTTATTGGCTAGCGGGGGGCCGAATCAAGAGACCCAGTACTTC. Its translation: CASSLLASGGPNQETQYF.

This clone was seen only a few times. The V and J genes are TRBV9 and TRBJ2-7; D may be TRBD2 (5 bases). There are 15 residues in the CDR3. Trimming cost V 0 bases and J 3 bases, with 13 bases left between them. CDR1 is SGDLS, CDR2 YYNGEE, per germline. The chain's CDR3 is CASSVAATTSYEQYF. CDR3 nucleotides: TGTGCCAGCAGCGTAGCTGCGACCACTAGCTACGAGCAGTACTTC.

The chain links TRBV18 to TRBJ1-3; D uncertain. The germline V gene encodes CDR1 KGHSH and CDR2 LQKENI. Trimming left V 4 bases short and J 0 bases short, with 10 bases between. The CDR3 sequence is 15 residues long. As DNA, the CDR3 is TGTGCCAGCTCACTCCTCGAGAGCTCTGGAAACACCATATATTTT. This codes for CASSLLESSGNTIYF.

The rearrangement joins TRBV7-9 to TRBJ2-1; 8 bases map to TRBD2. Germline V CDR1 and CDR2: SEHNR, FQNEAQ (reference sequence). This CDR3 comprises 16 residues. V lost 5 bases, J lost 10 bases, and 16 bases stayed unmatched. CDR3 region: CASSPRGTSVAKEQFF. The CDR3 DNA reads as TGTGCCAGCAGCCCCAGAGGGACTAGTGTGGCTAAGGAGCAGTTCTTC.

The rearrangement links TRBV18 to TRBJ2-7; 12 bases align to TRBD2. Unmatched junction bases numbered 8, after V lost 1 base and J lost 7 bases. The germline V gene has CDR1 KGHSH and CDR2 LQKENI. The CDR3 sequence is 16 residues long. The CDR3 loop reads CASSPLGLAGGQEQYF. Written as DNA, the CDR3 is TGTGCCAGCTCACCACTTGGCCTAGCGGGGGGGCAGGAGCAGTACTTC.

This clone showed up just a few times. The CDR3 nucleotides are TGCGCCAGCAGCCAAATGTACCAGGGGATCACCGGGGAGCTGTTTTTT. Amino acids: CASSQMYQGITGELFF. The gene calls are TRBV4-1 and TRBJ2-2, with D possibly being TRBD1 (6 bases). The CDR3 runs 16 residues. Trimming removed 2 bases at V and 4 bases at J, with 14 bases between. Germline V CDR1 and CDR2: MGHRA, YSYEKL.

The V call is TRBV24-1, the J call TRBJ1-2, with D possibly being TRBD1 (6 bases). The CDR3 totals 14 residues. The germline V and J ends were trimmed by 5 bases and 6 bases, with 15 bases remaining between them. The germline gives CDR1 KGHDR, CDR2 SFDVKD. The CDR3 region has the DNA TGTGCCACCAGTGGGAGAACAGGGTACGATGGCTACACCTTC. This gives the protein CATSGRTGYDGYTF.

The chain recombines TRBV7-2 with TRBJ2-7, with D perhaps matching TRBD2 (5 bases). V shed 5 bases and J shed 6 bases, with 14 bases lying between them. The length of the CDR3 is 13 residues. Germline V gene data show CDR1 as SGHTA and CDR2 as FQGNSA. The CDR3 reads CASSPELGFEQYF. The CDR3 DNA sequence: TGTGCCAGCAGCCCCGAACTAGGGTTCGAGCAGTACTTC.